This T cell receptor (beta chain) was captured in a study of T-cell memory formation after mild COVID-19. Whole-study results and caveats: CD4+ contracting clones were found mainly in CM and EM, and CD8+ ones in EMRA.

Trimming removed 2 bases from V and 0 bases from J, with 7 bases in between. The germline V gene has CDR1 LGHDT and CDR2 YNNKEL (reference sequence). The CDR3 has 14 amino acids. Worth noting for this clonotype: Its matching antigen is unknown.

Each CDR3 protein is one row after TCRdb ran MiXCR on the 5' RACE reads. The data contain 120,000 or so distinct CDR3 sequences, about a sixth of them seen just once; the ten biggest clones take up approximately 4.7%. The sequencing input was PBMCs or a T cell subset sorted from them (not recorded which). The chain combines TRBV3-1 with TRBJ2-5; the D gene is possibly TRBD1 (5 bases). This TCR came from a man younger than 30 who had mild COVID-19 (a few samples of this study predate the infection). Cell type and time point are not known. The CDR3 DNA sequence: TGTGCCAGCAGCCAATTCAGGGACCAAGAGACCCAGTACTTC. It translates to CASSQFRDQETQYF.